This TCR beta chain was recorded in a study of read filtering for tumor transcriptome and immune sequencing. Study details: DNase treatment preceded whole-transcriptome library preparation. Per sample, TCR-region reads ranged about 4 to 10.27 million by IR-seq, about 75 to 1,300 by RNA-seq.

V was cut by 3 bases and J by 6 bases, with 3 bases left in between. Germline-derived CDR1 and CDR2 are DFQATT and SNEGSKA (reference sequence). The CDR3 has 10 residues. At the time of active disease, bone marrow was collected from every patient. This library used 300 to 500 ng RNA and molecular barcoded adaptors spanning alpha/delta and beta/gamma chains. MiXCR, run by TCRdb on the reads, gives a single entry per CDR3 protein. The sample includes 130,000 or so distinct CDR3 sequences, 13% of them seen just once. Input material: a population of CD138-negative cells sorted from bone marrow. The chain recombines TRBV20-1 with TRBJ2-1; D remains ambiguous. This TCR derives from a donor at least 40 years old with multiple myeloma. As DNA, the CDR3 is TGCAGTGCTAGTAGCAATGAGCAGTTCTTC. This sequence encodes CSASSNEQFF.